This T cell receptor (beta chain) was documented in a study of neoadjuvant anti-PD-1 for oral cavity cancer. Tumor libraries mostly used roughly 5 ug genomic DNA, two replicates each. The protocol was immunoSEQ multiplex PCR, while the TCRdb copy is restricted to in-frame clones and leaves out a portion. The data hold 6,500 to 7,500 clones, with around 40% observed a single time. The V end was cut by 4 bases, the J end by 0 bases, with 9 bases between. The germline V gene encodes CDR1 SSHAT and CDR2 FNYEAQ (reference sequence). This CDR3 is 14 amino acids long. The specimen was tumor tissue, collected before nivolumab (anti-PD-1) treatment. This chain links TRBV7-7 with TRBJ2-5, with a weak D call TRBD1 (6 bases). This receptor was taken from a person between 40 and 85 years old with oral cavity squamous cell carcinoma. CDR3 sequence reads: CASSSGTNQETQYF. In nucleotides, the CDR3 is TGTGCCAGCAGCTCCGGGACAAACCAAGAGACCCAGTACTTC.